This T cell receptor (beta chain) appears in the sequencing data of a study of beta chain features in type 1 diabetes. Study observations and caveats: Insertions at VDJ junctions were less frequent in type 1 diabetes patients. These patients also deleted more nucleotides at the same junctions. Patients and controls would share equally any PCR tilt toward shorter templates. TCRB CDR3 length was moderately but significantly reduced in all four CD4+ subsets of Type 1 diabetes patients.

Purity (above 98%) was reached by all sorted populations. Details on this clone: Its target is unknown.

Expressed TCRB transcripts were sequenced, since all the RNA that had been isolated was reverse transcribed. Here immunoSEQ multiplex PCR was the method, and the copy in TCRdb shows in-frame clones only, minus some. The profile shows 240,000 or so clones, about 15% of them singletons. The CDR3 covers 13 residues. CDR1 and CDR2 from the germline V gene are SEHNR and FQNEAQ (reference sequence). Trimming removed 3 bases from V and 5 bases from J, with 10 bases in between. The source material was naive CD4+ T cells from blood. This clonotype originated in a man aged 30 to 45 with type 1 diabetes. The V gene is TRBV7-9, the J gene TRBJ2-5; D is ambiguous. CDR3 region: CASSLSSRETQYF. CDR3 sequence (DNA): TGTGCCAGCAGCTTGTCCAGTCGTGAGACCCAGTACTTC.